These T cell receptor beta chains were read from a single sample in a study of cytomegalovirus exposure and HLA in healthy donors. Only in-frame clones appear in the TCRdb table, and some are missing; sequencing was by immunoSEQ multiplex PCR. The sample has roughly 160,000 clones; 84% are singletons. Sequencing was performed on PBMCs. Source of these receptors: a man aged 30-40 years in good health and CMV-seronegative. The conserved cysteine and the conserved F or W are not part of the CDR3 here. A D gene is named only where the DNA matches it firmly. Only some rows state a clone size, as once, few, many or a class for expanded clones.

clone size	D gene	V gene	J gene	CDR3 protein
once	TRBD2	TRBV5-6	TRBJ2-5	ASSSSWQAGAEETQY
-	-	TRBV30	TRBJ1-2	AWSNRVSANYGYT
-	TRBD2	TRBV15	TRBJ2-3	ATSRAPSSGRTPDTQY
-	-	TRBV19	TRBJ1-2	ASSLQGSYGYT
-	-	TRBV5-1	TRBJ2-4	ASSPDRAKNIQY
once	TRBD1	TRBV9	TRBJ1-1	ASSPRQGRGTEAF
-	-	TRBV25-1	TRBJ2-1	ASSDPMRAGSSYNEQF
-	TRBD2	TRBV5-1	TRBJ2-3	ASSGGGRADTQY
-	TRBD2	TRBV27	TRBJ2-7	AGSMGLAGGSSYEQY
-	TRBD1	TRBV28	TRBJ2-5	ASSPQGASWTQY
-	-	TRBV28	TRBJ2-1	ASSLLGTGREVEQF
-	-	TRBV6-1	TRBJ2-3	ASMTTRPPDTQY
-	TRBD1	TRBV7-6	TRBJ2-5	ASSLQGAQY
-	-	TRBV30	TRBJ1-4	AWSSGSSEKLF
few	TRBD1	TRBV10-3	TRBJ1-3	AVKGRGPGNTIY
-	-	TRBV4-1	TRBJ1-2	ASSQGLSGTDYGYT
once	TRBD1	TRBV4-1	TRBJ1-5	ASSQPDRVNQPQH
-	-	TRBV6-6	TRBJ2-7	ASSQTRPAGYEQY
-	TRBD1	TRBV18	TRBJ1-3	ASSTTGSGNTIY
-	TRBD1	TRBV7-2	TRBJ2-1	ASSRRDSNSEQF